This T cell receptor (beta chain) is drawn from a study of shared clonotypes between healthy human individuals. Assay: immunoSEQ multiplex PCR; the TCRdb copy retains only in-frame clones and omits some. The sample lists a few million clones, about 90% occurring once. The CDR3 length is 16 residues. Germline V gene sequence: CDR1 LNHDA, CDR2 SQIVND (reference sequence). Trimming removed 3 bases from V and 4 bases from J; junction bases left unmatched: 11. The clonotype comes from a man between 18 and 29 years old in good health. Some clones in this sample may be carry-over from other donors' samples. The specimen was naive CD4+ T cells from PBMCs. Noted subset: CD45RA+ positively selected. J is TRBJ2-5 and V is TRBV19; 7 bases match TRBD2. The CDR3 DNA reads TGTGCCAGTAGTATTCCGGCGGGAGCTACGAGAGAGACCCAGTACTTC. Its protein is CASSIPAGATRETQYF.